This TCR beta chain was captured in a study of cytomegalovirus exposure and HLA in healthy donors. General observations from the study: Association of a missense DCLRE1C variant with TCR beta V- and J-gene trimming was reported in a later analysis. It was likely that a cluster of highly shared sequence variants was a sequencing artifact. Accurate predictions that matched the HLA-A and HLA-B alleles of most subjects were reportedly made from TCR beta sequences.

It was with 60 Vbeta and 13 Jbeta primers that the PCR ran. Profiling relied on immunoSEQ multiplex PCR, and the TCRdb table lists in-frame clones only, not all of them. The table lists about 110,000 clones, roughly 15% of them singletons. This clone has just a few counts. Its antigen is undetermined. The CDR3 covers 14 residues. The V gene's germline CDR1 is MNHEY and CDR2 SVGAGI. Germline trimming cut 6 bases from V and 5 bases from J; bases unmatched to any gene: 7. This chain connects TRBV6-5 to TRBJ1-3; 7 nucleotides agree with TRBD1. Input material: PBMCs. This clonotype originated in a woman in her late teens or twenties in good health and CMV-seronegative. As DNA, the CDR3 is TGTGCCAGCAGCGGGACAGTAATGAGAAACACCATATATTTT. Amino acid sequence: CASSGTVMRNTIYF.